These 2 T cell receptor beta chains were sequenced from one sample in a study of blood T cell repertoires in COVID-19. Measured with immunoSEQ multiplex PCR; TCRdb has only the in-frame clones, and not every one. The sample holds 300,000 to 450,000 clones, about 87% seen once. Sequencing input: PBMCs or T cells enriched from blood (not recorded which). The receptors originated from a man younger than 45 who had recovered from COVID-19.

The chain couples TRBV4-2 to TRBJ1-2; TRBD1 aligns across 8 bases. The germline CDR1 and CDR2 sequences are LGHNA and YNFKEQ. The CDR3 totals 14 residues. V was pared by 5 bases and J by 6 bases, with 8 bases of the junction left unmatched. The CDR3 sequence is CASSYRQGSDGYTF. The CDR3 DNA sequence: TGTGCCAGCAGCTATCGACAGGGGAGCGATGGCTACACCTTC.

The chain links TRBV4-1 to TRBJ1-4; 7 bases agree with TRBD1. The germline V gene encodes CDR1 MGHRA and CDR2 YSYEKL. Trimming at V came to 0 bases and at J to 7 bases, leaving 8 bases not matched to a gene. CDR3 length: 16 residues. CDR3 DNA: TGCGCCAGCAGCCAAGATACAGGGGCCCTAGGTGAAAAACTGTTTTTT. Amino acids: CASSQDTGALGEKLFF.